A selection of T cell receptor beta chains follows, all from one sample in a study of shared clonotypes between healthy human individuals. This table comes from immunoSEQ multiplex PCR, and its TCRdb copy is limited to in-frame clones, with some not included. The table lists 2 million to 2.5 million clones, about nine tenths of them singletons. The specimen was naive CD4+ T cells from PBMCs. These receptors originate from a man younger than 35 in good health. Some clones in this sample may be carry-over from other donors' samples. Both conserved end residues are part of each CDR3. D genes are given only for firm matches. Size tells how often a clone was seen (once, few, many) or the class of an expanded clone, and some rows leave it out.

DNA,CDR3,V,size,J,D
TGCGCCAGCAGCCAAAATCTACCGGGCCCCTTCAACTATGGCTACACCTTC,CASSQNLPGPFNYGYTF,TRBV4-3,NA,TRBJ1-2,NA
TGTGCCAGCAGCGCTCGGATCGGGAGGGCAGAAAAACTGTTTTTT,CASSARIGRAEKLFF,TRBV28,NA,TRBJ1-4,NA
TGTGCCAGCTCGCAGACAGGGGCAAATCAGCCCCAGCATTTT,CASSQTGANQPQHF,TRBV18,NA,TRBJ1-5,TRBD1
TGTGCCAGCAGCCCGGGACTAGTGGTATACAATGAGCAGTTCTTC,CASSPGLVVYNEQFF,TRBV14,NA,TRBJ2-1,TRBD2
TGTGCCAGCAGCACCCTGGGGGGATCCTACGAGCAGTACTTC,CASSTLGGSYEQYF,TRBV21-1,NA,TRBJ2-7,NA
TGCAGCGTGGGGGGACAGGGATACAATGAGCAGTTCTTC,CSVGGQGYNEQFF,TRBV29-1,NA,TRBJ2-1,TRBD1
TGTGCCAGCAGCCCTCGGACTAGCTACGAGCAGTACTTC,CASSPRTSYEQYF,TRBV9,NA,TRBJ2-7,TRBD2
TGTGCCAGCAGTGACGGGGAGTCTTTAGGCAACTACGAGCAGTACTTC,CASSDGESLGNYEQYF,TRBV6-4,NA,TRBJ2-7,NA
TGTGCCAGCAGTGCCGGGACCTCTTACGAGCAGTACTTC,CASSAGTSYEQYF,TRBV6-1,NA,TRBJ2-7,NA
TGTGCCTGGAGTGTAGGTGGGAGGAGCTCAGATACGCAGTATTTT,CAWSVGGRSSDTQYF,TRBV30,NA,TRBJ2-3,NA
TGTGCCAGCAGTGAGCCCTGGGGCAATGAGCAGTTCTTC,CASSEPWGNEQFF,TRBV25-1,NA,TRBJ2-1,NA
TGTGCCAGCAGCTTAGCGGGCGGGCCCTCCTACGAGCAGTACTTC,CASSLAGGPSYEQYF,TRBV11-3,NA,TRBJ2-7,NA
TGTGCCAGCGTAAGAGAAGGGCAGTACTTC,CASVREGQYF,TRBV2,NA,TRBJ2-7,NA
TGTGCCAGCAGCTTAAGTGCAGGGACGGACAATGAGCAGTTCTTC,CASSLSAGTDNEQFF,TRBV7-3,NA,TRBJ2-1,NA
TGTGCCAGCAGCCCGCAAGGGGTGGTCACTGAAGCTTTCTTT,CASSPQGVVTEAFF,TRBV7-9,NA,TRBJ1-1,NA
TGTGCCAGCAGCTGGGGCACCGGGGAGCTGTTTTTT,CASSWGTGELFF,TRBV28,once,TRBJ2-2,NA
TGTGCCAGCAGTTCGGGACTAGCGGCAGATACGCAGTATTTT,CASSSGLAADTQYF,TRBV28,NA,TRBJ2-3,TRBD2
TGTGCCAGCAGTGAACGAGGAGCGGCCAAAAACATTCAGTACTTC,CASSERGAAKNIQYF,TRBV6-1,NA,TRBJ2-4,NA
TGTGCCATCAGTGATACGCAGCTGGGCACTGAAGCTTTCTTT,CAISDTQLGTEAFF,TRBV10-3,few,TRBJ1-1,NA
TGTGCCAGCAGTGTACGGAGGGACGAGCAGTACTTC,CASSVRRDEQYF,TRBV2,NA,TRBJ2-7,NA
TGTGCCAGCAGCTTAGGGGCGGCCGGGGCCAATGAGCAGTTCTTC,CASSLGAAGANEQFF,TRBV11-2,NA,TRBJ2-1,NA
TGCAGCGTCGGCACAGGGGCCGGGGAGCTGTTTTTT,CSVGTGAGELFF,TRBV29-1,NA,TRBJ2-2,TRBD1
TGTGCCAACAGCTTAGAAACTAGCGGCTACGAGCAGTACTTC,CANSLETSGYEQYF,TRBV11-3,NA,TRBJ2-7,TRBD2
TGTGCCAGCAGCTTGGGGACGGGACAGGGGTACGGCTACACCTTC,CASSLGTGQGYGYTF,TRBV7-2,NA,TRBJ1-2,TRBD1
TGTGCCAGCAGGGGAAGCGCAGATACGCAGTATTTT,CASRGSADTQYF,TRBV27,NA,TRBJ2-3,NA
TGCGCCAGCAGCCAAGAAAGGGGCCACGAGCAGTACTTC,CASSQERGHEQYF,TRBV4-3,NA,TRBJ2-7,NA
TGTGCCAGCAGTGCACTAGCGGGAGTATCTAATGAGCAGTTCTTC,CASSALAGVSNEQFF,TRBV6-4,once,TRBJ2-1,TRBD2
TGTGCCAGCAGTTTATTGGGCGGCCGGGCAGGGAGTTATGGCTACACCTTC,CASSLLGGRAGSYGYTF,TRBV28,NA,TRBJ1-2,NA
TGCGCCAGCAGCCAAGAGGGGCGGTATGGCTACACCTTC,CASSQEGRYGYTF,TRBV4-1,NA,TRBJ1-2,NA
TGTGCCAGTAGTATAGCGGGGGCGGCCGGGGAGCTGTTTTTT,CASSIAGAAGELFF,TRBV19,once,TRBJ2-2,NA
TGTGCCAGCAGTTTACCGGGACCAGGGGAGCAAGAGACCCAGTACTTC,CASSLPGPGEQETQYF,TRBV6-5,NA,TRBJ2-5,NA
TGTGCCAGCAGCCCGAGGGACAGTAACTATGGCTACACCTTC,CASSPRDSNYGYTF,TRBV7-8,NA,TRBJ1-2,TRBD1
TGTGCCAGCAGGGGGACTAGCGGGAGGGCCGTGAATGAGCAGTTCTTC,CASRGTSGRAVNEQFF,TRBV28,NA,TRBJ2-1,TRBD2
TGTGCCAGCTCCGGAGGGGGGATCGGGGCCAACGTCCTGACTTTC,CASSGGGIGANVLTF,TRBV28,NA,TRBJ2-6,NA
TGTGCCAGCAGCCACCCCCTAGCGGGAGGGGGTACTGAGCAGTTCTTC,CASSHPLAGGGTEQFF,TRBV4-2,NA,TRBJ2-1,TRBD2
TGTGCCAGCAGCTTAGATCAGATAGATACGCAGTATTTT,CASSLDQIDTQYF,TRBV7-9,once,TRBJ2-3,NA
TGCGCCAGCAGCCGTAACGAGGCGAGAAATGAGCAGTTCTTC,CASSRNEARNEQFF,TRBV5-1,once,TRBJ2-1,NA
TGCGCCAGCAGCTTGTGGCTAGCGGGAGCATACGAGCAGTACTTC,CASSLWLAGAYEQYF,TRBV5-1,NA,TRBJ2-7,TRBD2
TGCGCCAGCAGCTTGGGAGGGAGTTGGCAAGAGACCCAGTACTTC,CASSLGGSWQETQYF,TRBV5-1,NA,TRBJ2-5,NA
TGTGCCAGCCGTCCGGGGGCCCTCTCTGGAAACACCATATATTTT,CASRPGALSGNTIYF,TRBV2,NA,TRBJ1-3,NA
TGTGCCAGCCAGGGGGAGACGAACACCGGGGAGCTGTTTTTT,CASQGETNTGELFF,TRBV7-9,NA,TRBJ2-2,TRBD1
TGTGCCAGCAGTTTGGGTATCCAGCTGAACACTGAAGCTTTCTTT,CASSLGIQLNTEAFF,TRBV27,once,TRBJ1-1,NA
TGTGCCAGCAGCTTACTGTGGGACTCCGCCAATGAGCAGTTCTTC,CASSLLWDSANEQFF,TRBV7-9,NA,TRBJ2-1,NA
TGTGCCAGCTCTAGCGGGAGAAATGAGCAGTTCTTC,CASSSGRNEQFF,TRBV15,NA,TRBJ2-1,TRBD2
TGTGCCAGCAGCGGGACTAGCGGGAGTTGGGAGACCCAGTACTTC,CASSGTSGSWETQYF,TRBV9,NA,TRBJ2-5,TRBD2